Following are 8 T cell receptor beta chains from one sample sequenced in a study of blood T cell repertoires in COVID-19 (dated by TCRdb to about 2020). Preparation of the library involved the immunoSEQ multiplex PCR assay. This is the immuneACCESS table as TCRdb keeps it, with only in-frame sequences that have V and J called. A part of the clones is gone; compared with another copy, unresolved V genes explain less than half, and the rest is unexplained. The sample table lists more than 95,000 clones, 85% of them with a count of one. In total, the top ten clones hold around 27% of the sample. The sequenced material came from peripheral blood. The receptors originated from a woman of 80 years or more with acute or convalescent COVID-19.

The rearrangement links TRBV11-2 to TRBJ2-2, with 7 bases matching TRBD2. V was pared by 5 bases and J by 3 bases, with 12 bases of the junction left unmatched. This CDR3 contains 17 residues. Germline V gene data show CDR1 as SGHAT and CDR2 as FQNNGV. This chain's CDR3 is CASSPRWGGSDTGELFF. The DNA for the CDR3 is TGTGCCAGCAGCCCCCGGTGGGGGGGATCGGACACCGGGGAGCTGTTTTTT.

The rearrangement uses TRBV18 and TRBJ2-2, with TRBD1 identical over 7 bases. This CDR3 has 15 amino acids. Germline lookup yields CDR1 KGHSH and CDR2 LQKENI. Losses at the gene ends were 1 base for V and 3 bases for J; bases not matched to a gene: 2. The CDR3 is CASSPRDSDTGELFF. Written as DNA, the CDR3 is TGTGCCAGCTCACCACGGGACAGCGACACCGGGGAGCTGTTTTTT.

V is TRBV18 and J is TRBJ1-5, with D possibly being TRBD1 (6 bases). This CDR3 is 12 amino acids long. Looked up from germline, CDR1 is KGHSH and CDR2 is LQKENI. Trimming pared 4 bases from V and 10 bases from J, leaving 11 bases between. The CDR3 DNA is TGTGCCAGCTCACTACAGGGTCTCCCCCAGCATTTT. It encodes CASSLQGLPQHF. The full variable domain, in which reference TRBV18 and TRBJ1-5 provide the parts outside the CDR3, is NAGVMQNPRHLVRRRGQEARLRCSPMKGHSHVYWYRQLPEEGLKFMVYLQKENIIDESGMPKERFSAEFPKEGPSILRIQQVVRGDSAAYFCASSLQGLPQHFGDGTRLSIL.

The rearrangement joins TRBV7-2 to TRBJ1-2; no definite D call. V lost 5 bases to trimming and J lost 7 bases, with 20 bases between them. CDR1 is SGHTA and CDR2 is FQGNSA in the germline V gene. The CDR3 covers 15 residues. The CDR3 region is CASSPPIPGLGGYTF. The CDR3 nucleotides are TGTGCCAGCAGCCCCCCCATCCCCGGGTTAGGTGGCTACACCTTC.

In this sample, this clone turned up once. The J gene is TRBJ1-3, the V gene TRBV6-1; D unclear. CDR1 is MNHNS and CDR2 is SASEGT in the germline V gene. The V and J ends lost 2 bases and 0 bases respectively, with 11 bases between them. CDR3 length equals 16 residues. The CDR3 bases are TGTGCCAGCAGTGAACGGGAGGTAGTCTCTGGAAACACCATATATTTT. This gives the protein CASSEREVVSGNTIYF.

The chain uses TRBV9 and TRBJ1-6, with 9 bases matching TRBD1. V dropped 0 bases and J dropped 10; count of bases not matched to a gene: 5. Germline V gives CDR1 SGDLS, CDR2 YYNGEE. This CDR3 has 15 residues. The CDR3 reads CASSVEGTGNSPLHF. The CDR3 DNA reads TGTGCCAGCAGCGTAGAAGGGACAGGGAACTCACCCCTCCACTTT.

The chain carries TRBV5-4 and TRBJ2-5, with TRBD1 identical over 7 bases. V shed 3 bases and J 1 base; nucleotides not matched to a gene: 6. The CDR3 totals 15 residues. Germline loops: CDR1 SGHNT, CDR2 YYREEE (reference sequence). The CDR3 sequence is CASSSRQGSQETQYF. The DNA of the CDR3 is TGTGCCAGCAGCTCAAGACAGGGCTCCCAAGAGACCCAGTACTTC.

This chain connects TRBV28 to TRBJ2-5, with 7 bases lining up with TRBD1. V lost 7 bases, J lost 7 bases, and 15 bases stayed unmatched. Germline loops: CDR1 MDHEN, CDR2 SYDVKM. The CDR3 is 15 amino acids. The CDR3 DNA sequence: TGTGCCAGCATTCAGGGGACAGAGGGGCGGCGGACCCAGTACTTC. This sequence encodes CASIQGTEGRRTQYF.